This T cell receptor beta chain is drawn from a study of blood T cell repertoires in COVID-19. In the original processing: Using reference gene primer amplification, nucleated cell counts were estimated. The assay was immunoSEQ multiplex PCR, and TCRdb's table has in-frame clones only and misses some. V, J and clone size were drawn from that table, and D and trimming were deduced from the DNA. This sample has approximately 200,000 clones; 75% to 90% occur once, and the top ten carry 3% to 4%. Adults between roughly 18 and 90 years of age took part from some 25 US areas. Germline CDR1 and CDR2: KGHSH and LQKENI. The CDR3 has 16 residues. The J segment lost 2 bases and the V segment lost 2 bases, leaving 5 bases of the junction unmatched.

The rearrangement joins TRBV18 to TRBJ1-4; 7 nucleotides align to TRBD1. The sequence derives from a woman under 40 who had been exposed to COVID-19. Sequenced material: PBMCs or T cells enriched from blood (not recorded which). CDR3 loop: CASSPRQQGTNEKLFF. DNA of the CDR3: TGTGCCAGCTCACCAAGACAACAGGGGACTAATGAAAAACTGTTTTTT. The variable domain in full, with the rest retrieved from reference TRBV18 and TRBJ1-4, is NAGVMQNPRHLVRRRGQEARLRCSPMKGHSHVYWYRQLPEEGLKFMVYLQKENIIDESGMPKERFSAEFPKEGPSILRIQQVVRGDSAAYFCASSPRQQGTNEKLFFGSGTQLSVL.